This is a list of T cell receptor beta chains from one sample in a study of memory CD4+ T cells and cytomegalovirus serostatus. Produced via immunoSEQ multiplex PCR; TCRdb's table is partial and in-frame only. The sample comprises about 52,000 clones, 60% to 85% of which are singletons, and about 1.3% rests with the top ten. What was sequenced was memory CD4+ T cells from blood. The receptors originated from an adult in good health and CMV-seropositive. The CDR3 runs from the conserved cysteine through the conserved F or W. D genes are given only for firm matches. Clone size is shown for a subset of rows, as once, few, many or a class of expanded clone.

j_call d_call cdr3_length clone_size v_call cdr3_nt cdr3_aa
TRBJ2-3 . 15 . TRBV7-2 TGTGCCAGCAGTAGTCCCGAGGTGGGCACAGATACGCAGTATTTT CASSSPEVGTDTQYF
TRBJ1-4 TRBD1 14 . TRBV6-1 TGTGCCAGCAGCCTTCAGGGGGCGGATGAAAAACTGTTTTTT CASSLQGADEKLFF
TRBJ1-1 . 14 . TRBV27 TGTGCCAGCAGTGCTCCATGGGGGAACACTGAAGCTTTCTTT CASSAPWGNTEAFF
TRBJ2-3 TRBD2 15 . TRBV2 TGTGCCAGCTGCGGGACTAGCGGGACCACAGATACGCAGTATTTT CASCGTSGTTDTQYF
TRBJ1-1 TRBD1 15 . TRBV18 TGTGCCAGCTCACCAAGCGGACAGGGGGCGAGTGAAGCTTTCTTT CASSPSGQGASEAFF
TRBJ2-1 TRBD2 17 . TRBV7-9 TGTGCCAGCACCTGGGCGGGGGACCCACGTTTTTACAATGAGCAGTTCTTC CASTWAGDPRFYNEQFF
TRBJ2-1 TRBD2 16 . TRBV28 TGTGCCAGCAGTGGCCCTAGCGGGGGATGGGACAATGAGCAGTTCTTC CASSGPSGGWDNEQFF
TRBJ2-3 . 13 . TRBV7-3 TGTGCCAGCAGCTCCTCGACCCTTAACACGCAGTATTTT CASSSSTLNTQYF
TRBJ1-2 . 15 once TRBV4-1 TGCGCCAGCAGCTTCTTAACAGCAGGATACTATGGCTACACCTTC CASSFLTAGYYGYTF
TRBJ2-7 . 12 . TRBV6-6 TGTGCCAGCAGTAACAGCGCTTACGAGCAGTACTTC CASSNSAYEQYF
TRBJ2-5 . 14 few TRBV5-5 TGTGCCAGCAGCTTGGTTGTGAACCAAGAGACCCAGTACTTC CASSLVVNQETQYF
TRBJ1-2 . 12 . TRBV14 TGTGCCAGCAGCCAAGATATACGCGGCTACACCTTC CASSQDIRGYTF
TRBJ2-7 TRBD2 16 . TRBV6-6 TGTGCCAGCAGTCCGGGACTAGCGGGGGTCTCCTACGAGCAGTACTTC CASSPGLAGVSYEQYF
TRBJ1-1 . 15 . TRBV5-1 TGCGCCAGCAGCTTGGACGGGGGGTTTCACACTGAAGCTTTCTTT CASSLDGGFHTEAFF
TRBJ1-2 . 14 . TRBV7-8 TGTGCCAGCAGCTCGTACGGGAATAACTATGGCTACACCTTC CASSSYGNNYGYTF
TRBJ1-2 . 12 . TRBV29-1 TGCAGCGCCGAGCCGGGGGCGAATGGCTACACCTTC CSAEPGANGYTF
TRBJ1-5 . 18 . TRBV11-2 TGTGCCAGCAGCTTAGACCCGGACAGATCCCGGAGCAATCAGCCCCAGCATTTT CASSLDPDRSRSNQPQHF
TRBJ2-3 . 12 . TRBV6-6 TGTGCCAGCAGCTCAACGGGGGATACGCAGTATTTT CASSSTGDTQYF
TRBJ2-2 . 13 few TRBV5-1 TGCGCCAGCAGCTCGACGCCCACCGGGGAGCTGTTTTTT CASSSTPTGELFF
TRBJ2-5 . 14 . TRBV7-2 TGTGCCAGCAGCCCTACGCCCGGGCCAGAGACCCAGTACTTC CASSPTPGPETQYF
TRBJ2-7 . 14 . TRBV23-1 TGCGCCAGCAGTCAATTTCTGCGGACCTACGAGCAGTACTTC CASSQFLRTYEQYF
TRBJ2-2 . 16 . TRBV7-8 TGTGCCAGCAGCCCTTTGGGGGGTTCGAACACCGGGGAGCTGTTTTTT CASSPLGGSNTGELFF
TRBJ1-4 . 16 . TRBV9 TGTGCCAGCAGCGCAGGCCCCTGGGACACCGGAGAAAAACTGTTTTTT CASSAGPWDTGEKLFF
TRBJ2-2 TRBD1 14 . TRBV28 TGTGCCAGCAGTCCCCGGGACAGGGAGTGGGACTTGTTTTTT CASSPRDREWDLFF
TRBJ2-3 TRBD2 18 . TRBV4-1 TGCGCCAGCAGCCAAGCGGAAGGGACTAGCGGGAGGGCCTATACGCAGTATTTT CASSQAEGTSGRAYTQYF
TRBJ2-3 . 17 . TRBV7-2 TGTGCCAGCAGCTTGAGTCAGGGGGGGGGCCCCACAGATACGCAGTATTTT CASSLSQGGGPTDTQYF
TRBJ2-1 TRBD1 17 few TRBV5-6 TGTGCCAGCAGCTTGGCCCCAACAGGGGGCTCTAATAATGAGCAGTTCTTC CASSLAPTGGSNNEQFF
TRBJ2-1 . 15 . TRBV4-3 TGCGCCAGCAGCCAAGTCATCGCGCGGGTGTATGAGCAGTTCTTC CASSQVIARVYEQFF
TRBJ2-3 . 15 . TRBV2 TGTGCCAGCAGTGGCCAGCCGCTGGTTGGAGATACGCAGTATTTT CASSGQPLVGDTQYF
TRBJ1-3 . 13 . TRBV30 TGTGCCTCCCAGGGTCCAGCGAGAAACACCATATATTTT CASQGPARNTIYF
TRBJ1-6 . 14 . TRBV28 TGTGCCAGCACCATGCACACCTATAATTCACCCCTCCACTTT CASTMHTYNSPLHF
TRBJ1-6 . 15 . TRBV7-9 TGTGCCAGCAGCTCGGTGGCGAGTTCGAATTCACCCCTCCACTTT CASSSVASSNSPLHF
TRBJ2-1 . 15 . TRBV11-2 TGTGCCAGCAGCTTAGCCGGGGGTCAAGGATGGGAGCAGTTCTTC CASSLAGGQGWEQFF
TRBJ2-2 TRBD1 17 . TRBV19 TGTGCCAGTAGTCCCGGGGGACAGGTCTCCAAGGGCGGGGAGCTGTTTTTT CASSPGGQVSKGGELFF
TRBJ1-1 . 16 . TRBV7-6 TGTGCCAGCAGCTTAGCGGGGGGGCTCCTGAACACTGAAGCTTTCTTT CASSLAGGLLNTEAFF
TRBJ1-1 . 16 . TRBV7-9 TGTGCCAGCAGCCCTCCCCGGGGCTCGAATCCTGAGGGAGCTTTCTTT CASSPPRGSNPEGAFF
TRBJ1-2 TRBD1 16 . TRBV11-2 TGTGCCAGCAGCCCTCACGGGACAGGGAACTTGGATGGCTACACCTTC CASSPHGTGNLDGYTF
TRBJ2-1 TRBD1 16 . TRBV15 TGTGCCACCAGCAACCCACGGGACAGGCCTTTCAATGAGCAGTTCTTC CATSNPRDRPFNEQFF
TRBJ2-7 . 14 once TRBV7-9 TGTGCCAGCAGCCAGGGGGTAGCGGTCTACGAGCAGTACTTC CASSQGVAVYEQYF
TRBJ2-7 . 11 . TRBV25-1 TGTGCCAGCCGGGCGGCCTACGAGCAGTACTTC CASRAAYEQYF
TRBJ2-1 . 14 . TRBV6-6 TGTGCCAGCCAGCCTCTAGTCACCTACAATGAGCAGTTCTTC CASQPLVTYNEQFF
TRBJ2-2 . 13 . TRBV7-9 TGTGCCAGCAGCCGGACGAACACCGGGGAGCTGTTTTTT CASSRTNTGELFF
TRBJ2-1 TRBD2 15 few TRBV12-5 TGTGCTAGTGGCCCTGGGACTAGCGGGAACAATGAGCAGTTCTTC CASGPGTSGNNEQFF
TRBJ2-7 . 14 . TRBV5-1 TGCGCCAGCAGCTTGGACGGGCCTCCCTACGAGCAGTACTTC CASSLDGPPYEQYF
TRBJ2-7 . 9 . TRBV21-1 TGTGCCGGGCCCTACGAGCAGTACTTC CAGPYEQYF
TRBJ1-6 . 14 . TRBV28 TGTGCCAGCAGTTTCGGGGGGGGGAATTCACCCCTCCACTTT CASSFGGGNSPLHF
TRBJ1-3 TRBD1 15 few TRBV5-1 TGCGCCAGCAGCGATGGACAGGCCTCTGGAAACACCATATATTTT CASSDGQASGNTIYF
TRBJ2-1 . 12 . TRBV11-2 TGTGCCAGCAGCTTCATGGGGAATGAGCAGTTCTTC CASSFMGNEQFF
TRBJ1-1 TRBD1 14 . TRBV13 TGTGCCAGCAGCTTTCCGGGGACAGGCACTGAAGCTTTCTTT CASSFPGTGTEAFF
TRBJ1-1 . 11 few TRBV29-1 TGCAGCGTTGCGGCTCCTGGTGAAGCTTTCTTT CSVAAPGEAFF
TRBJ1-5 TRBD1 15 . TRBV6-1 TGTGCCAGCAGCTGGACAGGGGGCGTAGATCAGCCCCAGCATTTT CASSWTGGVDQPQHF
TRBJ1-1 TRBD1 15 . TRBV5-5 TGTGCCAGCAGCCGGACAGGGAGCAGGTCCCTTGAAGCTTTCTTT CASSRTGSRSLEAFF
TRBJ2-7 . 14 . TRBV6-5 TGTGCCACCCTACCACGGGGCAGCTCCTACGAGCAGTACTTC CATLPRGSSYEQYF
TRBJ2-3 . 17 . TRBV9 TGTGCCAGCAGCGTAGGACGGGAGCAAGTGGGGACAGATACGCAGTATTTT CASSVGREQVGTDTQYF
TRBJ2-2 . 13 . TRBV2 TGTGCCAGCAGGGTTCAGGGGACCGGGGAGCTGTTTTTT CASRVQGTGELFF